This T cell receptor (beta chain) derives from a study of response to subunit inactivated influenza vaccine. TCRdb re-derived calls from the RT-PCR reads in MiXCR, one entry per CDR3 protein. This sample has 500,000 to 600,000 distinct CDR3 sequences, with about 15% found just once. Findings and limits, study-wide: The study's authors posited that every seasonal influenza vaccination enlists few new T cells.

Trimming took off 7 bases at V and 5 bases at J, with 17 bases between the two ends. The CDR3 has 14 residues. Germline loops: CDR1 WSHSY, CDR2 SAAADI. With regard to this clonotype: The antigen is not known.

The material was CD4+ T cells sorted from PBMCs, obtained less than 30 months after vaccination. This chain links TRBV10-2 with TRBJ2-5; possibly TRBD2 for D (5 bases). This sequence originates from a man aged 50 to 75 who received an inactivated influenza vaccine. The CDR3 region is CASTPGLAGETQYF. The CDR3, as DNA: TGCGCCAGCACGCCCGGACTGGCTGGGGAGACCCAGTACTTC.